A single sample is the source of the 17 T cell receptor beta chains below, sequenced in a study of cytomegalovirus exposure and HLA in healthy donors. Primers included in the PCR were 60 Vbeta and 13 Jbeta primers. TCRdb's table, derived via immunoSEQ multiplex PCR, lists solely in-frame clones and lacks some. Of 120,000 to 150,000 clones in the sample, 70% to 85% are singletons; the top ten hold about 2.3%. The specimen sequenced was PBMCs. These receptors were taken from a male donor in good health and CMV-seronegative.

The genes are TRBV4-3 and TRBJ2-7, with a possible D match to TRBD1 (6 bases). The V gene lost 0 bases and the J gene lost 3 bases, with 15 bases spanning the gap. CDR3 length: 16 residues. CDR1 LGHNA and CDR2 YSLEER come from the germline V gene. The chain's CDR3 is CASSQDLRTDFYEQYF. For the CDR3, the DNA is TGCGCCAGCAGCCAAGATCTGCGGACAGACTTCTACGAGCAGTACTTC.

The J gene is TRBJ2-7, the V gene TRBV10-3, with 7 bases identical to TRBD1. The junction had 4 bases not matched to a gene; V was cut back by 0 bases and J by 2 bases. The CDR3 contains 15 residues. Germline loops: CDR1 ENHRY, CDR2 SYGVKD. This chain's CDR3 is CAISESTGQTYEQYF. CDR3 in DNA: TGTGCCATCAGTGAGTCAACGGGACAGACCTACGAGCAGTACTTC.

The chain joins TRBV7-8 to TRBJ1-3; 9 bases match TRBD1. The CDR3 extends over 17 amino acids. With 1 base clipped from V and 3 bases from J, the junction kept 7 bases outside the gene matches. Germline V gene lookup returns CDR1 SGHVS and CDR2 FQNEAQ. The CDR3 protein is CASSLGAGQGSGNTIYF. CDR3 coding DNA: TGTGCCAGCAGCTTAGGGGCGGGACAGGGTAGTGGAAACACCATATATTTT.

This clone occurred once. The CDR3 loop is CASSSLRGSDTQYF. The CDR3 nucleotides read TGCGCCAGCAGCTCCCTCAGGGGGTCAGATACGCAGTATTTT. This chain joins TRBV5-1 and TRBJ2-3, with 7 bases matching TRBD1. Trimming took 3 bases from V and 4 from J; bases not matched to a gene: 5. The CDR3 runs to 14 residues. Germline CDR1 reads SGHRS; CDR2 reads YFSETQ.

V and J are TRBV27 and TRBJ2-7; TRBD2 might be the D (5 bases). With 5 bases removed from V and 6 bases from J, the gap between germline ends came to 17 bases. Per germline, CDR1 MNHEY and CDR2 SMNVEV (reference sequence). The CDR3 runs 14 residues. The CDR3 sequence: CASSPRTGPLEQYF. DNA of the CDR3: TGTGCCAGCAGTCCGAGGACTGGTCCCCTCGAGCAGTACTTC.

In nucleotides, the CDR3 is TGTGCCAGCAGAGGACAGGGCTCAGGATACAATGAGCAGTTCTTC. Translation gives CASRGQGSGYNEQFF. The chain couples TRBV2 to TRBJ2-1, with 8 bases aligning to TRBD1. The J segment lost 4 bases and the V segment lost 6 bases, leaving 8 bases of the junction unmatched. Germline lookup yields CDR1 SNHLY and CDR2 FYNNEI. CDR3 length equals 15 residues. The full variable domain, completed using reference TRBV2 and TRBJ2-1, is EPEVTQTPSHQVTQMGQEVILRCVPISNHLYFYWYRQILGQKVEFLVSFYNNEISEKSEIFDDQFSVERPDGSNFTLKIRSTKLEDSAMYFCASRGQGSGYNEQFFGPGTRLTVL.

The V call is TRBV30, the J call TRBJ2-7, with 8 bases that match TRBD1. Germline V gives CDR1 GTSNPN, CDR2 SVGIG (reference sequence). V shed 4 bases, J shed 0 bases, and the junction held 8 bases outside the gene matches. The CDR3 spans 15 residues. In DNA form, the CDR3 reads TGTGCCTGGACGGTCGGACAGGGTCCCTCCTACGAGCAGTACTTC. This gives the protein CAWTVGQGPSYEQYF.

This rearrangement joins TRBV5-5 to TRBJ1-5; unclear D gene. In germline, CDR1 is SGHKS, CDR2 YYEKEE (reference sequence). Deletions cut 4 bases from V and 6 bases from J, with 11 bases between. CDR3 size: 13 residues. The CDR3 protein is CASSPRPIQPQHF. The CDR3, as DNA: TGTGCCAGCAGCCCCAGGCCAATTCAGCCCCAGCATTTT.

CDR3: CSVQGVHTEAFF. The CDR3 DNA reads as TGCAGCGTGCAAGGGGTTCACACTGAAGCTTTCTTT. The chain carries TRBV29-1 and TRBJ1-1; perhaps TRBD1 as D (5 bases). CDR3 length: 12 amino acids. Germline V gives CDR1 SQVTM, CDR2 ANQGSEA. V was cut by 6 bases and J by 3 bases, with 11 bases left in between. The full variable domain, its missing parts supplied by reference TRBV29-1 and TRBJ1-1, is SAVISQKPSRDICQRGTSLTIQCQVDSQVTMMFWYRQQPGQSLTLIATANQGSEATYESGFVIDKFPISRPNLTFSTLTVSNMSPEDSSIYLCSVQGVHTEAFFGQGTRLTVV.

This clone was seen a few times. The chain uses TRBV29-1 and TRBJ1-1; 7 bases map to TRBD1. V lost 5 bases, J lost 1 base, and 7 bases stayed unmatched. Germline assignment: CDR1 SQVTM and CDR2 ANQGSEA. The CDR3 length is 14 residues. CDR3 amino acids: CSVWDSWGNTEAFF. In DNA form, the CDR3 reads TGCAGCGTTTGGGACAGCTGGGGGAACACTGAAGCTTTCTTT.

The rearrangement uses TRBV11-2 and TRBJ2-5; TRBD2 aligns across 15 bases. V was pared by 4 bases and J by 3 bases, with 3 bases of the junction left unmatched. This CDR3 has 16 residues. Germline V gene sequence: CDR1 SGHAT, CDR2 FQNNGV. The CDR3, as DNA: TGTGCCAGCAGCTCCTGGACTAGCGGGAGGGAAGAGACCCAGTACTTC. Its translation: CASSSWTSGREETQYF.

This rearrangement joins TRBV29-1 to TRBJ1-2; maybe TRBD1 (6 bases). The germline V gene has CDR1 SQVTM and CDR2 ANQGSEA. This CDR3 has 12 amino acids. V was cut by 2 bases and J by 5 bases, with 9 bases left in between. CDR3 region: CSVERDIYGYTF. For the CDR3, the DNA is TGCAGCGTTGAACGGGACATATATGGCTACACCTTC. Variable domain in full (rest from reference TRBV29-1 and TRBJ1-2): SAVISQKPSRDICQRGTSLTIQCQVDSQVTMMFWYRQQPGQSLTLIATANQGSEATYESGFVIDKFPISRPNLTFSTLTVSNMSPEDSSIYLCSVERDIYGYTFGSGTRLTVV.

This chain links TRBV5-1 with TRBJ1-2, with D maybe TRBD1 (5 bases). Germline CDR1 SGHRS, CDR2 YFSETQ. The CDR3 runs 14 residues. Trimming took off 0 bases at V and 2 bases at J, with 8 bases between the two ends. In DNA, the CDR3 is TGCGCCAGCAGCTTGGGGGGACTGAACTATGGCTACACCTTC. Translating gives CASSLGGLNYGYTF. Supplemented by reference TRBV5-1 and TRBJ1-2, the full variable domain reads KAGVTQTPRYLIKTRGQQVTLSCSPISGHRSVSWYQQTPGQGLQFLFEYFSETQRNKGNFPGRFSGRQFSNSRSEMNVSTLELGDSALYLCASSLGGLNYGYTFGSGTRLTVV.

This clone came up once. V gene TRBV19 combines with J gene TRBJ2-3; tentative D call: TRBD2 (6 bases). Germline V gene sequence: CDR1 LNHDA, CDR2 SQIVND (reference sequence). The CDR3 loop spans 13 amino acids. Trimming shortened V by 6 bases and J by 2 bases, and 9 bases separated the two germline ends. The CDR3 bases are TGTGCCAGTAGCGGGAGCATCACAGATACGCAGTATTTT. It is translated as CASSGSITDTQYF. Full variable domain (rest looked up from reference TRBV19 and TRBJ2-3): DGGITQSPKYLFRKEGQNVTLSCEQNLNHDAMYWYRQDPGQGLRLIYYSQIVNDFQKGDIAEGYSVSREKKESFPLTVTSAQKNPTAFYLCASSGSITDTQYFGPGTRLTVL.

The V gene is TRBV28, the J gene TRBJ1-2; the D gene is possibly TRBD1 (5 bases). Germline V CDR1 and CDR2: MDHEN, SYDVKM. With 8 bases removed from V and 8 bases from J, the gap between germline ends came to 18 bases. The CDR3 runs to 13 residues. CDR3 sequence reads: CASQDQGGGGYTF. The CDR3 DNA sequence: TGTGCCAGCCAAGATCAGGGCGGTGGGGGCTACACCTTC.

J is TRBJ2-7 and V is TRBV6-1; TRBD1 might be the D (5 bases). Germline-derived CDR1 and CDR2 are MNHNS and SASEGT. The V end lost 6 bases, the J end lost 4 bases, and 13 bases lay between the germline ends. The CDR3 loop spans 13 amino acids. The CDR3 reads CASSGTDRYEQYF. DNA for the CDR3: TGTGCCAGCAGCGGTACCGACAGATACGAGCAGTACTTC.

The chain carries TRBV7-6 and TRBJ2-5, with D tentatively TRBD2 (6 bases). The DNA end is a closer match to TRBJ2-7, so the J assignment may be wrong. The germline V gene encodes CDR1 SGHVS and CDR2 FNYEAQ. This CDR3 has 13 residues. This CDR3 is CASSRGSSYEQYF. In DNA form, the CDR3 reads TGTGCCAGCAGCCGGGGGAGCTCCTACGAGCAGTACTTC.